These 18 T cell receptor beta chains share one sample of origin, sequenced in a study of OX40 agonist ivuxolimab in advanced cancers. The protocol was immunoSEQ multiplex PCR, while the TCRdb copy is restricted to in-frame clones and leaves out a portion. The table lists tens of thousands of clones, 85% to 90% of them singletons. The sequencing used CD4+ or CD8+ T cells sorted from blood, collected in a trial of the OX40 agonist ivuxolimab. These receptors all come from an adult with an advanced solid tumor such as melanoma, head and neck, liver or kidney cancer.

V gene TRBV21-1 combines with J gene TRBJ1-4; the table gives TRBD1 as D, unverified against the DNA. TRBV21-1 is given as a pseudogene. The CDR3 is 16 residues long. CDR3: CASSKALQGYNEKLFF. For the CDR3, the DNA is TGTGCCAGCAGCAAAGCGCTTCAGGGGTATAATGAAAAACTGTTTTTT.

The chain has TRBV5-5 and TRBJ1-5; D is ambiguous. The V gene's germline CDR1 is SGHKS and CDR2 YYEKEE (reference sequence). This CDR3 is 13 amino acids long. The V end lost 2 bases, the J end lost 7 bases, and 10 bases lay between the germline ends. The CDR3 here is CASSFRSGQPQHF. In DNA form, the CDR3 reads TGTGCCAGCAGCTTCCGGTCCGGCCAGCCCCAGCATTTT.

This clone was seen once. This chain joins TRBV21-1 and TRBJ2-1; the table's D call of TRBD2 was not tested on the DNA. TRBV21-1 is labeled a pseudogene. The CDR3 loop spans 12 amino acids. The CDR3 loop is CASSKDRYEQFF. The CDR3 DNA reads TGTGCCAGCAGCAAAGATCGGTATGAGCAGTTCTTC.

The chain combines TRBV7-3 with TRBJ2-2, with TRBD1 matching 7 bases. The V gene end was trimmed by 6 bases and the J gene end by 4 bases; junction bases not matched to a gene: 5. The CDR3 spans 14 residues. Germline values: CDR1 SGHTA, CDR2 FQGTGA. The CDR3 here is CASRRTGTTGELFF. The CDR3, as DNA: TGTGCCAGCAGACGGACAGGCACCACCGGGGAGCTGTTTTTT.

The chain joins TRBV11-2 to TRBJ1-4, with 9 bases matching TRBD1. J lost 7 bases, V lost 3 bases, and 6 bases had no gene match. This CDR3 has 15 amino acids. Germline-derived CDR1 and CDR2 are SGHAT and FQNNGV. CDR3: CASSFFGTGSEKLFF. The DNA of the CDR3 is TGTGCCAGCAGCTTCTTTGGGACAGGGAGTGAAAAACTGTTTTTT. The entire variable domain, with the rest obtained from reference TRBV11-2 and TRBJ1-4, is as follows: EAGVAQSPRYKIIEKRQSVAFWCNPISGHATLYWYQQILGQGPKLLIQFQNNGVVDDSQLPKDRFSAERLKGVDSTLKIQPAKLEDSAVYLCASSFFGTGSEKLFFGSGTQLSVL.

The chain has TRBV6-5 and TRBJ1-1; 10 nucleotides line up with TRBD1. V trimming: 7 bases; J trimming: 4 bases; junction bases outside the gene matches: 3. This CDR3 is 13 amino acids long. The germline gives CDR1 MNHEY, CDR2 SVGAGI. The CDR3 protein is CASKGQGGTEAFF. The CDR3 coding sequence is TGTGCCAGCAAAGGACAGGGGGGCACTGAAGCTTTCTTT.

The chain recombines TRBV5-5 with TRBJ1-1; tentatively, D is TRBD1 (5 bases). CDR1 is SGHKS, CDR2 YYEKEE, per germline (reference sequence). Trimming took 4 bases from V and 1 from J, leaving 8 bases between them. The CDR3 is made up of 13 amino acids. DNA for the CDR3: TGTGCCAGCAGCGGGGGGAAGAACACTGAAGCTTTCTTT. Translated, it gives CASSGGKNTEAFF.

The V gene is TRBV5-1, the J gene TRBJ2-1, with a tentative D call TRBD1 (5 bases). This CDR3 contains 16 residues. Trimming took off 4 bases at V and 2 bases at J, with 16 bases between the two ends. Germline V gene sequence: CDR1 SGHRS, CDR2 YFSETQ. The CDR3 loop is CASSVIGQSPYNEQFF. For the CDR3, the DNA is TGCGCCAGCAGCGTAATTGGACAAAGCCCCTACAATGAGCAGTTCTTC.

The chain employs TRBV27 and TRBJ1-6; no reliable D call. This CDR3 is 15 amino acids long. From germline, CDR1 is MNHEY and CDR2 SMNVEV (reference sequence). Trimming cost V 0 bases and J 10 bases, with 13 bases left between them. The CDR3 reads CASSLSGPNGSPLHF. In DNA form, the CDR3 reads TGTGCCAGCAGTTTATCGGGCCCTAATGGGTCACCCCTCCACTTT.

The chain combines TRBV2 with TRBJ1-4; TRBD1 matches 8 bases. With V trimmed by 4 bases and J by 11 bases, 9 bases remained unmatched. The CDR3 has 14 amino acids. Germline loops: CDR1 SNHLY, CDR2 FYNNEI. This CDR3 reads CASSGTGSHGKLFF. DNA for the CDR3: TGTGCCAGCAGTGGGACAGGGTCCCACGGGAAACTGTTTTTT. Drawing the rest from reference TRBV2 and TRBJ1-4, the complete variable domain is EPEVTQTPSHQVTQMGQEVILRCVPISNHLYFYWYRQILGQKVEFLVSFYNNEISEKSEIFDDQFSVERPDGSNFTLKIRSTKLEDSAMYFCASSGTGSHGKLFFGSGTQLSVL.

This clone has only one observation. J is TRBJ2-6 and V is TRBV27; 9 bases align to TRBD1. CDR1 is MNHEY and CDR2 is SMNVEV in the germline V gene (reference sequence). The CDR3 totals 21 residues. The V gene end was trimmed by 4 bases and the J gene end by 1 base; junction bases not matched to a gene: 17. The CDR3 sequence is CASSSPMGQGKDGSGANVLTF. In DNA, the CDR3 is TGTGCCAGCAGTTCCCCGATGGGACAGGGAAAAGATGGGTCTGGGGCCAACGTCCTGACTTTC.

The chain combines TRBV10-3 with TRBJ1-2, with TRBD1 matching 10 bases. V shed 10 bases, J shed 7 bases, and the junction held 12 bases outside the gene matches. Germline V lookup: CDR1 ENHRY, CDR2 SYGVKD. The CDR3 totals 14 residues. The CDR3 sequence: CATTTGTGAAGYTF. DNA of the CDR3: TGTGCCACCACTACCGGGACAGGGGCGGCTGGCTACACCTTC.

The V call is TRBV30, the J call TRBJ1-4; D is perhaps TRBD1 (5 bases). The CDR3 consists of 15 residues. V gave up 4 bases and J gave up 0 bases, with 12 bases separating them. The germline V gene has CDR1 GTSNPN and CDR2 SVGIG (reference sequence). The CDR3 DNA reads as TGTGCCTGGACCGGGACGGACTCAACTAATGAAAAACTGTTTTTT. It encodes CAWTGTDSTNEKLFF.

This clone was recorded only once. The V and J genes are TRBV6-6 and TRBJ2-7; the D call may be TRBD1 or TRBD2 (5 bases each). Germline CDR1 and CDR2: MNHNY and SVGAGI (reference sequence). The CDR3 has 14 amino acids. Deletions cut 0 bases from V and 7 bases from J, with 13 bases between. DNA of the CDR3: TGTGCCAGCAGTTACTCGTCTGGGACGAGAGAGCAGTACTTC. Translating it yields CASSYSSGTREQYF.

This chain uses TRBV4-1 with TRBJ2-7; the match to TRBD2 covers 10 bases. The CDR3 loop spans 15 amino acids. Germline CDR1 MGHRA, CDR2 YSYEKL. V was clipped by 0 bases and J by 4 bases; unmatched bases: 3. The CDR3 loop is CASSQEPSGRYEQYF. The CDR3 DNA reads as TGCGCCAGCAGCCAAGAGCCTAGCGGGAGATACGAGCAGTACTTC.

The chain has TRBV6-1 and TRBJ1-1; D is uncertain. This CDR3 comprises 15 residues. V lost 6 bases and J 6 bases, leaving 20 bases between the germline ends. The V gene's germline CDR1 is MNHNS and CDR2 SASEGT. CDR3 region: CASRTNPATIAEAFF. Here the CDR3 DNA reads TGTGCCAGCAGAACCAACCCGGCGACAATTGCTGAAGCTTTCTTT.

CDR3 sequence: CASGEYLYRDLETQYF. CDR3 DNA sequence: TGTGCCAGCGGGGAGTACCTCTACAGGGATTTGGAGACCCAGTACTTC. This chain joins TRBV6-6 and TRBJ2-5; D perhaps matches TRBD1 (6 bases). CDR3 length: 16 amino acids. V lost 8 bases, J lost 5 bases, and 24 bases lay in between. Per germline, CDR1 MNHNY and CDR2 SVGAGI (reference sequence).

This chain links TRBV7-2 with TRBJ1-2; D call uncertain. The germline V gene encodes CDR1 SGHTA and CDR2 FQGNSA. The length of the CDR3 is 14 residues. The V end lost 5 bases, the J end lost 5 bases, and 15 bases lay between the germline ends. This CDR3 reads CASSLVRVGYGYTF. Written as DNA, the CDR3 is TGTGCCAGCAGCCTCGTGAGGGTGGGGTATGGCTACACCTTC.